In its sample, the clone carrying this T cell receptor (beta chain) was seen a few times. The sample is drawn from a study of Graves' ophthalmopathy and Graves' hyperthyroidism. This CDR3 contains 15 residues. Trimming removed 5 bases from V and 5 bases from J, with 18 bases in between. In germline, CDR1 is SGHTA, CDR2 FQGTGA. Amplification from RNA transcripts yielded the TCR beta CDR3 regions. After a first-round RT-PCR with HTBI primers, a second-round multiplex PCR was run. TCRdb ran MiXCR on the multiplex PCR reads and lists one entry per CDR3 protein. The table includes almost 750,000 distinct CDR3 sequences, approximately 40% detected once.

Sequencing input: peripheral blood. The gene calls are TRBV7-3 and TRBJ2-5; D may be TRBD2 (5 bases). This TCR was sampled from an adult man with Graves' ophthalmopathy. The CDR3 here is CASSPGEGSGETQYF. CDR3 DNA: TGTGCCAGCAGCCCTGGAGAGGGATCGGGGGAGACCCAGTACTTC.